The rows below give T cell receptor beta chains drawn from one sample of a study of monozygotic twins with inflammatory bowel disease. Following a re-call of the 5' RACE reads, TCRdb has one entry per CDR3 protein and lacks DNA. This listing includes approximately 400,000 distinct CDR3 sequences. Sequencing was performed on blood. The receptors originated from a human donor with ulcerative colitis or Crohn's disease, or a healthy co-twin of an affected twin (not recorded which). CDR3s include the opening cysteine and the closing phenylalanine or tryptophan. Each record gives: V gene, J gene, CDR3 protein.

TRBV5-6	TRBJ2-5	CASSWGGAGRETQYF
TRBV29-1	TRBJ2-7	CSVVVRDELYEQYF
TRBV5-6	TRBJ1-1	CASTVGGTEAFF
TRBV20-1	TRBJ1-1	CSGGRGVNTEAFF
TRBV19	TRBJ2-1	CATNAVNEQFF
TRBV5-1	TRBJ2-1	CASSTLAGVGNEQFF
TRBV12-3/TRBV12-4	TRBJ2-3	CASRLDADTQYF
TRBV19	TRBJ1-5	CASSRTASNQPQHF
TRBV20-1	TRBJ1-1	CSVPKTGPNTEAFF
TRBV11-2	TRBJ1-1	CASSFRELNTEAFF
TRBV6-5	TRBJ2-5	CAIGHASETQYF
TRBV5-1	TRBJ1-6	CASSWDREGSPLHF
TRBV19	TRBJ2-7	CASSPRATSSYEQYF
TRBV12-3/TRBV12-4	TRBJ1-6	CASSRTGVNSPLHF
TRBV28	TRBJ2-7	CASSLYAPGGSYEQYF
TRBV12-3/TRBV12-4	TRBJ2-3	CASSPRQGRDTQYF
TRBV13	TRBJ2-2	CASSSASGLAGELRGTGELFF
TRBV7-9	TRBJ1-1	CASSPDRSNTEAFF
TRBV7-9	TRBJ1-1	CASSLGLGDTEAFF
TRBV20-1	TRBJ2-7	CSALGDYEQYF
TRBV6-1	TRBJ1-1	CATLRGGADTEAFF
TRBV7-8	TRBJ1-5	CASSLAGAPQHF
TRBV18	TRBJ2-6	CASSPQTTGANVLTF